This T cell receptor beta chain was identified during a study of graft-versus-host responses after intestinal transplantation. Study details: Isolated intestinal, liver-intestinal, or multivisceral transplants had been given to the recipients.

Study results and caveats: Across patients carrying graft-donor T cell macrochimerism, allografts held high graft-versus-host to host-versus-graft clonal ratios. GvH clones surfaced in recipient marrow, some emerging earlier in ileum or blood.

Of note for this clone: The target antigen is unknown.

Assay: immunoSEQ multiplex PCR; the TCRdb copy retains only in-frame clones and omits some. The repertoire holds 84,000 or so clones, with around 80% as singletons. The CDR3 spans 14 residues. Germline V gives CDR1 MNHNS, CDR2 SASEGT. This chain links TRBV6-1 with TRBJ2-5; maybe TRBD1 (5 bases). The J call may be incorrect, as the DNA end agrees better with TRBJ2-7. Sequencing used unstimulated CD4+ T cells sorted from spleen or lymph node cells, obtained before intestinal transplant. This TCR derives from a human donor who received an intestinal transplant. The CDR3 nucleotides are TGTGCCAGCAGTATCGGTGGCAGGGCCTACGAGCAGTACTTC. This codes for CASSIGGRAYEQYF.